The clone carrying this T cell receptor (beta chain) was picked up a small number of times. This specimen belongs to a study of beta chain features in type 1 diabetes. TCRB transcripts that were expressed got sequenced, as all of the isolated RNA had been reverse transcribed. Generated by immunoSEQ multiplex PCR, the TCRdb table keeps only in-frame clones and is missing some. Of hundreds of thousands of clones listed, under 20% are singletons. Every donor provided one heparinised blood draw, which averaged approximately 100 mL. The CDR3 is 15 residues long. Germline-derived CDR1 and CDR2 are SGHRS and YFSETQ. V dropped 2 bases and J dropped 9; count of bases not matched to a gene: 6.

The receptor's source is a woman aged 18-29 years in good health. The V call is TRBV5-1, the J call TRBJ1-6; 9 nucleotides line up with TRBD1. Source material: naive CD4+ T cells from blood. The CDR3 region is CASSFSGTGSSPLHF. The DNA for the CDR3 is TGCGCCAGCAGCTTCTCCGGGACAGGGAGTTCACCCCTCCACTTT.